This TCR beta chain stems from a study of PD-1 and CTLA-4 blockade in melanoma. Deletions cut 6 bases from V and 0 bases from J, with 9 bases between. CDR3 length equals 13 residues. The protocol was immunoSEQ multiplex PCR, while the TCRdb copy is restricted to in-frame clones and leaves out a portion. Here the sample spans 15,000 to 20,000 clones, around 72% being singletons. This specimen consisted of CD8+ T cells from peripheral blood, obtained before anti-PD-1 treatment. The gene calls are TRBV12-3 or TRBV12-4 and TRBJ2-7; D gene uncertain. The receptor's source is a human donor with melanoma. The CDR3 nucleotides read TGTGCCAGCAGAATCAGTAGCTCCTACGAGCAGTACTTC. This gives the protein CASRISSSYEQYF.